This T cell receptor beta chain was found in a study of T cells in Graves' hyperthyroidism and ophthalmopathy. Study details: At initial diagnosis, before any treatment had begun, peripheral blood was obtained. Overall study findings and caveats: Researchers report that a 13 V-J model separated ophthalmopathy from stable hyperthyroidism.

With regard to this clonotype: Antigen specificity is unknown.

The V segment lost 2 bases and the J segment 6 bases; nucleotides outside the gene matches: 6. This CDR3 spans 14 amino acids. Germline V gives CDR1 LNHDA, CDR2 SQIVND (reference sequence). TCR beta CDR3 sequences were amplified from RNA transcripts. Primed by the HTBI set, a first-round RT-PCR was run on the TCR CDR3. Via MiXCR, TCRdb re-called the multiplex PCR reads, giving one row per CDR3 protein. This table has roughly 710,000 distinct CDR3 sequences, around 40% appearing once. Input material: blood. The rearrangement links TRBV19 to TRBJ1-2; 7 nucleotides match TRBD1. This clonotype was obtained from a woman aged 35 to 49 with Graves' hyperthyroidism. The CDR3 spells CASSIPDRSHGYTF. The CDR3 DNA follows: TGTGCCAGTAGTATACCGGACAGGTCCCATGGCTACACCTTC.